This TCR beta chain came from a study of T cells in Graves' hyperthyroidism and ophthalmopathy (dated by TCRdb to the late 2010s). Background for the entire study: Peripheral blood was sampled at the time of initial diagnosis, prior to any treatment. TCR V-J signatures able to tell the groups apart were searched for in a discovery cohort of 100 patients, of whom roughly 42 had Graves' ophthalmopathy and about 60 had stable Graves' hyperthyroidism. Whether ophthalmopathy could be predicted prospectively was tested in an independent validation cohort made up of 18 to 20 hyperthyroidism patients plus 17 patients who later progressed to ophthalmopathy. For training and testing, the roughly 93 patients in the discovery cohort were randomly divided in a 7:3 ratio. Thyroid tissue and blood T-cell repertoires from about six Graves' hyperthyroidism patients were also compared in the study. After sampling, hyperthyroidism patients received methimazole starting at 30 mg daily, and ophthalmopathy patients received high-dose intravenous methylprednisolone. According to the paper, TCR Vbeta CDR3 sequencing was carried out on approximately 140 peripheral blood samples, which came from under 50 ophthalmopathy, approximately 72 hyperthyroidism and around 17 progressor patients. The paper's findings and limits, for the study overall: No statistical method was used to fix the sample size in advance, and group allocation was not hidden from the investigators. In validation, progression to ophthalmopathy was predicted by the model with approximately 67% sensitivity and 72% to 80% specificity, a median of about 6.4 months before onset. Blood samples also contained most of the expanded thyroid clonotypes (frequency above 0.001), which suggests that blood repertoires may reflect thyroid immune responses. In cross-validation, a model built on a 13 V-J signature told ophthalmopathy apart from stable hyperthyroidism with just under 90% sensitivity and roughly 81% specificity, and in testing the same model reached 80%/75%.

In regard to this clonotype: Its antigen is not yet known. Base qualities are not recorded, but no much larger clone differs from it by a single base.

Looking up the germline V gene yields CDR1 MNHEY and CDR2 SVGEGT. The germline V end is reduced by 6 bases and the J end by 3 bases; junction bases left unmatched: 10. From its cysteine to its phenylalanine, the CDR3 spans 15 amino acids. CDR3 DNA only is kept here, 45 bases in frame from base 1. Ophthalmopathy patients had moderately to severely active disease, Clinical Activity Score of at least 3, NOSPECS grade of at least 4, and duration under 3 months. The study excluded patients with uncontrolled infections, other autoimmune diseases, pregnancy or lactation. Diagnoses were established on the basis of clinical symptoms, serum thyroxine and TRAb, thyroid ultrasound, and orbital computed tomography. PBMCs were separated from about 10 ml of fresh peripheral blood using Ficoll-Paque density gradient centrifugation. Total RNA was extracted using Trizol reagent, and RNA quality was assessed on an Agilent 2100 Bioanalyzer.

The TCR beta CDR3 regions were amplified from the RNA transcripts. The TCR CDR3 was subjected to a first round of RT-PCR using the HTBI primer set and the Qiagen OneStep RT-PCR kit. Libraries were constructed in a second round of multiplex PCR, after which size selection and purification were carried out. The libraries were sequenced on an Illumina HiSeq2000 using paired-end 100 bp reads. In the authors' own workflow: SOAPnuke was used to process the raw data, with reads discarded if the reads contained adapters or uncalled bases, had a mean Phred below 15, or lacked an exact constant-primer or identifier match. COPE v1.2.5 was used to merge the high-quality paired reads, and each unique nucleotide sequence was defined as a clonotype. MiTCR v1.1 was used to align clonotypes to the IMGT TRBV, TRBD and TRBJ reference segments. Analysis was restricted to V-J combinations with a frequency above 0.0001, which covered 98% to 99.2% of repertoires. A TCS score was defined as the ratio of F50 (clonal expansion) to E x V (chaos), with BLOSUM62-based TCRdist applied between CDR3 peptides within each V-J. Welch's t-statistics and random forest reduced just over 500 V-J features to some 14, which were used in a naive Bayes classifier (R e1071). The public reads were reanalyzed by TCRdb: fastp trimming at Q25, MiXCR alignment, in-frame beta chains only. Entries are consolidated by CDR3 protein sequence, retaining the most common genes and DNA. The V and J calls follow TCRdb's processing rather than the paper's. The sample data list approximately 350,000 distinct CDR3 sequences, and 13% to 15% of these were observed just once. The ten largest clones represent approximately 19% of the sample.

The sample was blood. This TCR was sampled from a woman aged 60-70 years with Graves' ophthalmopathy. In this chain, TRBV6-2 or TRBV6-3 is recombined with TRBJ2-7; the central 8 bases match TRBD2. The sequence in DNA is TGTGCCAGCAGCTTACCCGACGGGACTAGCTACGAGCAGTACTTC. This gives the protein CASSLPDGTSYEQYF.